This T cell receptor (beta chain) derives from a study of cytomegalovirus exposure and HLA in healthy donors. Clones were read by immunoSEQ multiplex PCR, and TCRdb kept only the in-frame ones, dropping some. The sample carries 150,000 to 200,000 clones, more than 75% recorded once. Germline V gene sequence: CDR1 SGHTS, CDR2 YDEGEE. V lost 3 bases, J lost 0 bases, and 11 bases lay in between. CDR3 length equals 15 residues. The material sequenced was PBMCs. The rearrangement uses TRBV5-8 and TRBJ2-3, with a possible D match to TRBD2 (5 bases). The sequence came from a woman between 18 and 29 years old in good health and CMV-seronegative. DNA for the CDR3: TGTGCCAGCAGCTCCCGAGAGGGAAGCACAGATACGCAGTATTTT. Its protein is CASSSREGSTDTQYF.